Following are 4 T cell receptor beta chains from one sample sequenced in a study of Tregs in tolerant kidney transplant recipients. The table came from immunoSEQ multiplex PCR; TCRdb's copy has only in-frame clones and leaves some out. Of about 240,000 clones detected, about 80% appear once; the ten largest clones hold 0.5% to 0.65%. The sequenced sample consisted of CD4+ T cells from blood. These TCRs come from a human donor in good health.

The chain joins TRBV10-1 to TRBJ2-7; 7 bases match TRBD1. Per the germline V gene, CDR1 is WNHNN and CDR2 is SYGVQD (reference sequence). The CDR3 spans 14 residues. Trimming took 3 bases from V and 3 from J; bases not matched to a gene: 5. The CDR3 protein is CASSENRGIYEQYF. Written as DNA, the CDR3 is TGCGCCAGCAGTGAAAACAGGGGTATCTACGAGCAGTACTTC.

V is TRBV27 and J is TRBJ2-7, with 7 bases aligning to TRBD1. After removal of 5 bases from V and 3 bases from J, the junction contained 7 bases not matched to a gene. CDR3 size: 14 residues. Germline V gene data show CDR1 as MNHEY and CDR2 as SMNVEV (reference sequence). As DNA, the CDR3 is TGTGCCAGCAGTAAGGGTGACAGGGTCTACGAGCAGTACTTC. Its protein is CASSKGDRVYEQYF.

This chain connects TRBV29-1 to TRBJ1-2, with TRBD1 identical over 8 bases. This CDR3 spans 13 amino acids. Per germline, CDR1 SQVTM and CDR2 ANQGSEA. J gave up 2 bases and V 8 bases, and 7 bases lay outside the gene matches. The CDR3 DNA sequence: TGCAGCACAGACAGGGGTGCGAACTATGGCTACACCTTC. Encoded protein: CSTDRGANYGYTF.

J is TRBJ1-6 and V is TRBV5-1; 7 nucleotides align to TRBD1. Germline V gives CDR1 SGHRS, CDR2 YFSETQ. The CDR3 is 15 residues long. The V and J ends lost 4 bases and 5 bases, in that order; junction bases with no gene match: 6. The CDR3 nucleotides read TGCGCCAGCAGCGCTCAGGGGGGGAATAATTCACCCCTCCACTTT. Translating gives CASSAQGGNNSPLHF.